This is a list of T cell receptor beta chains from one sample in a study of post-analysis software for immune sequencing data. TCRdb reprocessed the PCR reads via MiXCR and lists one record per CDR3 protein. The sample yields more than 450,000 distinct CDR3 sequences, around 40% seen once. The sample taken for sequencing was blood. These receptors were collected from a girl under 18 with multiple sclerosis. Both conserved end residues are trimmed from each CDR3. The order of the fields is clone size, V gene, J gene, CDR3 protein. Part of the rows lack a size; the others show once, few, many or a class for expanded clones.

clone_size: -; v_call: TRBV27; j_call: TRBJ1-2; cdr3_aa: ASSARRDYGYT
clone_size: few; v_call: TRBV20-1; j_call: TRBJ2-7; cdr3_aa: SAATSEAYEQY
clone_size: few; v_call: TRBV12-3/TRBV12-4; j_call: TRBJ2-3; cdr3_aa: ASSLLAGVADTQY
clone_size: -; v_call: TRBV7-2; j_call: TRBJ2-3; cdr3_aa: ASSSQGAVADTQY
clone_size: few; v_call: TRBV27; j_call: TRBJ1-4; cdr3_aa: ASSTDRGEEKLF
clone_size: many; v_call: TRBV6-1; j_call: TRBJ1-5; cdr3_aa: ASSDSGSLTPQH
clone_size: few; v_call: TRBV10-3; j_call: TRBJ2-1; cdr3_aa: AISPRDGVKSSYNEQF
clone_size: -; v_call: TRBV30; j_call: TRBJ1-2; cdr3_aa: ACVTGTDSGYT
clone_size: -; v_call: TRBV7-2; j_call: TRBJ2-7; cdr3_aa: ASSLSGLISYEQY
clone_size: few; v_call: TRBV5-4; j_call: TRBJ2-1; cdr3_aa: ASRGTSGRYNEQF
clone_size: -; v_call: TRBV12-3/TRBV12-4; j_call: TRBJ1-1; cdr3_aa: ASIGRSEAF
clone_size: few; v_call: TRBV5-6; j_call: TRBJ2-1; cdr3_aa: ASSILAGISYNEQF
clone_size: -; v_call: TRBV6-5; j_call: TRBJ1-6; cdr3_aa: ASSYRQPNSPLH
clone_size: -; v_call: TRBV9; j_call: TRBJ1-2; cdr3_aa: ASSDTKAGEPYGYT
clone_size: -; v_call: TRBV9; j_call: TRBJ1-2; cdr3_aa: ASSARTGAVYGYT
clone_size: -; v_call: TRBV2; j_call: TRBJ1-5; cdr3_aa: ASSPRVINQPQH
clone_size: -; v_call: TRBV12-3/TRBV12-4; j_call: TRBJ1-2; cdr3_aa: ASSLVGSGEAGYT
clone_size: -; v_call: TRBV27; j_call: -; cdr3_aa: ASSSQGGVPYEQY
clone_size: -; v_call: TRBV3-1; j_call: TRBJ1-2; cdr3_aa: VSSPEGSYGYT
clone_size: -; v_call: TRBV7-8; j_call: TRBJ2-7; cdr3_aa: ARPRAETYEQY
clone_size: -; v_call: TRBV20-1; j_call: TRBJ1-5; cdr3_aa: SAGDRGPNQPQH
clone_size: -; v_call: TRBV10-2; j_call: TRBJ2-1; cdr3_aa: ASREVAGGTDYNEQF
clone_size: few; v_call: TRBV6-5; j_call: TRBJ2-4; cdr3_aa: ASSYAAGPKNIQY
clone_size: -; v_call: TRBV27; j_call: TRBJ2-7; cdr3_aa: ASSLSAGATYEQY
clone_size: few; v_call: TRBV6-4; j_call: TRBJ2-6; cdr3_aa: ASSDSSAGANVLT
clone_size: few; v_call: TRBV29-1; j_call: TRBJ2-3; cdr3_aa: SVESVPGGDTQY
clone_size: -; v_call: TRBV30; j_call: TRBJ2-7; cdr3_aa: AWKLSSYEQY
clone_size: few; v_call: TRBV7-6; j_call: TRBJ2-7; cdr3_aa: ASRLRDRDSYEQY
clone_size: -; v_call: TRBV7-2; j_call: TRBJ2-1; cdr3_aa: ASSLPGVDEQF
clone_size: -; v_call: TRBV6-1; j_call: TRBJ2-7; cdr3_aa: ASSEEPGGSYEQY
clone_size: -; v_call: TRBV12-3/TRBV12-4; j_call: TRBJ1-2; cdr3_aa: ASWDGLQEGYGYT
clone_size: -; v_call: TRBV5-1; j_call: TRBJ2-3; cdr3_aa: ASSIEGGKDTQY
clone_size: few; v_call: TRBV12-3/TRBV12-4; j_call: TRBJ1-4; cdr3_aa: ASSLEQDRGEKLF
clone_size: -; v_call: TRBV12-3/TRBV12-4; j_call: TRBJ1-5; cdr3_aa: ASSGTGPQH
clone_size: -; v_call: TRBV6-8; j_call: TRBJ2-6; cdr3_aa: ATRRKRPGANALT
clone_size: -; v_call: TRBV7-9; j_call: TRBJ2-1; cdr3_aa: ASSQLRDEQF
clone_size: few; v_call: TRBV18; j_call: TRBJ1-2; cdr3_aa: ASSPIRGLSYGYT
clone_size: -; v_call: TRBV5-1; j_call: TRBJ1-5; cdr3_aa: ASSLDGGSQPQH
clone_size: few; v_call: TRBV29-1; j_call: TRBJ2-5; cdr3_aa: SVSGGQGETQY
clone_size: few; v_call: TRBV4-1; j_call: TRBJ1-5; cdr3_aa: ASSQEPAPGNQPQH